This TCR beta chain was recorded in a study of regulatory T cells in long-lasting Graves disease. The study's findings and limits: Favored usage of TRBV28, TRBJ1-2 and TRBJ2-5 was recorded in persistent disease.

V lost 0 bases and J lost 5, with 11 bases in between. In germline, CDR1 is LGHDT, CDR2 YNNKEL (reference sequence). This CDR3 has 14 amino acids. Construction of the TCR beta libraries employed iRepertoire HTBI primers in conjunction with Arm-PCR of CDR3 regions. TCRdb analysed the multiplex PCR reads with MiXCR anew, one entry per CDR3 protein. Of 500,000 to 700,000 distinct CDR3 sequences in the sample, around 30% were seen once. This clonotype occurred many times. Its antigen remains unidentified. Time point described: persistent/refractory GD, antithyroid drugs over 5 years with positive TRAb. PBMCs provided the RNA from which the TCR library was made.

The chain is built from TRBV3-1 and TRBJ2-7; possible D gene TRBD2, 7 bases. The source is a female donor with Graves disease. Material: peripheral blood mononuclear cells (PBMCs), obtained when the disease was refractory, from a patient treated with antithyroid drugs. In DNA form, the CDR3 reads TGTGCCAGCAGCCAAGATGGGGGGGGCCACGAGCAGTACTTC. Translation gives CASSQDGGGHEQYF.